The 16 T cell receptor beta chains below were found in one sample sequenced in a study of cytomegalovirus exposure and HLA in healthy donors. PCR amplification relied on 60 Vbeta primers (plus 13 Jbeta primers). Using immunoSEQ multiplex PCR, the repertoire was profiled, and TCRdb retains in-frame clones only, with some absent. The sample totals around 76,000 clones. The sample taken for sequencing was PBMCs. The receptors were gathered from a woman aged 55-70 years in good health and CMV-seronegative.

V is TRBV29-1 and J is TRBJ2-1; 7 bases are shared with TRBD2. The CDR3 sequence is 11 residues long. With 7 bases clipped from V and 12 bases from J, the junction kept 9 bases outside the gene matches. Germline V gene data show CDR1 as SQVTM and CDR2 as ANQGSEA. The CDR3 here is CSAVAASGQFF. CDR3 DNA sequence: TGCAGCGCCGTTGCTGCTAGCGGGCAGTTCTTC.

The gene calls are TRBV5-1 and TRBJ1-2, with 9 bases lining up with TRBD1. The CDR3 has 18 amino acids. V shed 4 bases and J 7 bases; nucleotides not matched to a gene: 20. Germline CDR1 reads SGHRS; CDR2 reads YFSETQ. The CDR3 DNA reads TGCGCCAGCAGCCAGACGGGGGGGACAGGGTCCTCCCGGACTGGCTACACCTTC. Translating it yields CASSQTGGTGSSRTGYTF.

The chain employs TRBV6-1 and TRBJ2-5; 8 bases agree with TRBD2. The length of the CDR3 is 17 residues. Germline trimming cut 2 bases from V and 6 bases from J; bases unmatched to any gene: 14. Germline values: CDR1 MNHNS, CDR2 SASEGT. The CDR3 reads CASSESWSGAGGKTQYF. The DNA of the CDR3 is TGTGCCAGCAGTGAAAGTTGGTCAGGGGCGGGAGGAAAGACCCAGTACTTC.

V and J are TRBV4-1 and TRBJ2-7; 10 nucleotides align to TRBD1. V lost 6 bases and J lost 4; bases outside the gene matches: 9. CDR3 size: 15 residues. Germline V lookup: CDR1 MGHRA, CDR2 YSYEKL. The CDR3 DNA sequence: TGCGCCAGCAGAACAGGACAGGGGGACGTTTACGAGCAGTACTTC. Translated, it gives CASRTGQGDVYEQYF.

V gene TRBV7-9 combines with J gene TRBJ2-4; unclear D gene. Germline assignment: CDR1 SEHNR and CDR2 FQNEAQ (reference sequence). The length of the CDR3 is 12 residues. Between the trimmed V and J ends, which lost 1 base and 5 bases, there was a span of 3 bases. The DNA for the CDR3 is TGTGCCAGCAGCTTAGTCGAAAACATTCAGTACTTC. This codes for CASSLVENIQYF.

The genes are TRBV28 and TRBJ1-5, with TRBD1 as a possible D gene (5 bases). The CDR3 contains 17 residues. The V gene lost 6 bases and the J gene lost 1 base, with 19 bases spanning the gap. In germline, CDR1 is MDHEN, CDR2 SYDVKM. The CDR3 nucleotides read TGTGCCAGCAGAGTTTGGGCAGGGTATCGGAGCAATCAGCCCCAGCATTTT. This encodes CASRVWAGYRSNQPQHF.

The genes are TRBV5-1 and TRBJ2-1; 7 nucleotides match TRBD1. Trimming removed 2 bases from V and 0 bases from J; junction bases left unmatched: 2. The germline gives CDR1 SGHRS, CDR2 YFSETQ. The CDR3 totals 15 residues. The CDR3 bases are TGCGCCAGCAGCTTAACAGGGGACTCCTACAATGAGCAGTTCTTC. Translation gives CASSLTGDSYNEQFF.

The chain joins TRBV30 to TRBJ2-5; D gene unclear. The CDR3 contains 13 residues. Trimming removed 0 bases from V and 3 bases from J, with 8 bases in between. From germline, CDR1 is GTSNPN and CDR2 SVGIG (reference sequence). For the CDR3, the DNA is TGTGCCTGGAGTGTGCAAGAGAAAGAGACCCAGTACTTC. Its protein product is CAWSVQEKETQYF.

The chain couples TRBV19 to TRBJ2-5; tentative D call: TRBD1 (6 bases). The better agreement between TRBJ2-7 and the DNA end casts doubt on the J call. Germline V CDR1 and CDR2: LNHDA, SQIVND (reference sequence). This CDR3 has 15 residues. The CDR3 is CASSVRDTPTYEQYF. The DNA of the CDR3 is TGTGCCAGTAGTGTAAGGGACACACCCACCTACGAGCAGTACTTC.

The rearrangement uses TRBV7-6 and TRBJ2-2, with 7 bases matching TRBD1. The CDR3 runs to 15 residues. Germline V gene sequence: CDR1 SGHVS, CDR2 FNYEAQ. V shed 6 bases, J shed 6 bases, and the junction held 10 bases outside the gene matches. CDR3 protein: CASSPTGEMSGELFF. The CDR3, as DNA: TGTGCCAGCAGTCCAACAGGGGAAATGTCCGGGGAGCTGTTTTTT.

The CDR3 loop reads CASPTASRHEQFF. The DNA of the CDR3 is TGTGCCAGCCCGACGGCTAGCAGGCATGAGCAGTTCTTC. The V gene is TRBV9, the J gene TRBJ2-1; D is possibly TRBD2 (5 bases). This CDR3 is built from 13 residues. Trimming shortened V by 7 bases and J by 8 bases, and 16 bases separated the two germline ends. Germline V lookup: CDR1 SGDLS, CDR2 YYNGEE.

This chain joins TRBV11-2 and TRBJ2-1, with 7 positions matching TRBD2. The germline CDR1 and CDR2 sequences are SGHAT and FQNNGV. Trimming took 5 bases from V and 1 from J; bases not matched to a gene: 8. CDR3 length: 16 amino acids. The CDR3 sequence is CASSPEGGSSYNEQFF. The CDR3 nucleotides read TGTGCCAGCAGCCCCGAAGGCGGGAGTTCCTACAATGAGCAGTTCTTC. Complete variable domain (other parts from reference TRBV11-2 and TRBJ2-1): EAGVAQSPRYKIIEKRQSVAFWCNPISGHATLYWYQQILGQGPKLLIQFQNNGVVDDSQLPKDRFSAERLKGVDSTLKIQPAKLEDSAVYLCASSPEGGSSYNEQFFGPGTRLTVL.

The CDR3 nucleotides read TGTGCCAGCAGCTTCGGAACAGGGGGTGGTTCACCCCTCCACTTT. It encodes CASSFGTGGGSPLHF. This chain connects TRBV7-9 to TRBJ1-6; the match to TRBD1 covers 8 bases. Germline CDR1 reads SEHNR; CDR2 reads FQNEAQ (reference sequence). With 3 bases clipped from V and 9 bases from J, the junction kept 7 bases outside the gene matches. The CDR3 contains 15 residues.

The V call is TRBV5-1, the J call TRBJ2-3; D remains ambiguous. In germline, CDR1 is SGHRS, CDR2 YFSETQ. The CDR3 spans 15 residues. The V end was cut by 0 bases, the J end by 2 bases, with 10 bases between. CDR3 nucleotide sequence: TGCGCCAGCAGCTTGGCGGCTAGTTACACAGATACGCAGTATTTT. Protein product: CASSLAASYTDTQYF.

The rearrangement uses TRBV4-2 and TRBJ2-3; D gene ambiguous. CDR3 size: 15 residues. V was shortened by 1 base and J by 12 bases, with 20 bases between the two germline ends. Germline assignment: CDR1 LGHNA and CDR2 YNFKEQ. The chain's CDR3 is CASSQVEAHRLDQYF. The CDR3 DNA follows: TGTGCCAGCAGCCAAGTAGAAGCGCACCGCTTAGATCAGTATTTT.

This chain uses TRBV5-6 with TRBJ2-7; TRBD1 matches at 7 bases. CDR3 size: 15 residues. V gave up 1 base and J gave up 7 bases; unmatched junction bases: 11. The V gene's germline CDR1 is SGHDT and CDR2 YYEEEE. The CDR3 is CASSLLIRTGREQYF. The CDR3 coding sequence is TGTGCCAGCAGCTTGTTAATAAGGACAGGTCGAGAGCAGTACTTC.